Sequencing of this T cell receptor beta chain was carried out in a study of blood T cell repertoires in COVID-19. Overall study: Acute-phase and convalescent COVID-19 samples originated in the United States, Italy and Spain.

The germline V and J ends were trimmed by 5 bases and 7 bases, with 11 bases remaining between them. The CDR3 has 13 amino acids. CDR1 and CDR2 from the germline V gene are SSHAT and FNYEAQ (reference sequence). Repertoires were generated with immunoSEQ multiplex PCR, while TCRdb's copy carries only in-frame clones and drops some. Among more than 200,000 clones listed, about 88% were seen once. This sequence originates from a man aged 70 or older with acute or convalescent COVID-19. This chain joins TRBV7-7 and TRBJ2-2; tentatively, D is TRBD1 (6 bases). Sequences were obtained from peripheral blood. CDR3 loop: CASSAQGIGELFF. The CDR3 DNA sequence: TGTGCCAGCAGCGCACAGGGAATCGGGGAGCTGTTTTTT.